This is a list of T cell receptor beta chains from one sample in a study of CD8 T cells in Susac syndrome. MiXCR was run by TCRdb on the immunoSEQ multiplex PCR reads, yielding one entry per CDR3 protein. Of about 430,000 distinct CDR3 sequences in the sample, around 83% are singletons; the top ten hold approximately 0.11%. The sequencing input was CD8+ T cells from PBMCs. The origin of the receptors is a human donor with multiple sclerosis. Both conserved end residues are part of each CDR3. A D gene is named only where the DNA matches it firmly. Clone size is shown for a subset of rows, as once, few, many or a class of expanded clone.

j_call	v_call	clone_size	d_call	cdr3_nt	cdr3_aa
TRBJ1-2	TRBV4-1	once	NA	NA	CASSQDSGQGSGYTF
TRBJ1-1	TRBV30	NA	NA	TGTGCCTGGAGCCCACTGAACACTGAAGCTTTCTTT	CAWSPLNTEAFF
TRBJ1-1	TRBV20-1	NA	NA	TGCAGTGCTAGAGTGGCGTTAGGTGAAGCTTTCTTT	CSARVALGEAFF
TRBJ1-1	TRBV10-3	NA	TRBD1	TGTGCCATCAGTGTGACAGGGCAGGTGAACACTGAAGCTTTCTTT	CAISVTGQVNTEAFF
TRBJ2-2	TRBV10-3	NA	NA	TGTGCCATCAGTGAGGAGGTAACGAACACCGGGGAGCTGTTTTTT	CAISEEVTNTGELFF
TRBJ1-1	TRBV11-2	NA	TRBD1	TGTGCCAGCAGCTTTTGGGCCGGGGACAGGTTCGATACTGAAGCTTTCTTT	CASSFWAGDRFDTEAFF
TRBJ1-2	TRBV7-2	NA	NA	TGTGCCAGCAGCTTAGCGTCTTGGGGGAGTAACTATGGCTACACCTTC	CASSLASWGSNYGYTF
TRBJ1-1	TRBV7-8	NA	NA	TGTGCCAGCAGAGCAGCCCTGGCAGATGAAGCTTTCTTT	CASRAALADEAFF
TRBJ2-5	TRBV28	NA	NA	TGTGCCAGCATGGCGGGCCTCGTGGTGGAGACCCAGTACTTC	CASMAGLVVETQYF
TRBJ2-1	TRBV30	NA	NA	TGTGCCTGGGGTGGGGGCGCAAGCTCCTACAATGAGCAGTTCTTC	CAWGGGASSYNEQFF
TRBJ2-7	TRBV30	once	NA	TGTGCCTGGAACCTTGGAGTACTTCAATCCTACGAGCAGTACTTC	CAWNLGVLQSYEQYF
TRBJ1-5	TRBV30	NA	TRBD1	TGTGCCTGGAGTCCCGGGACAGGGAGTGGCGTGCATTTT	CAWSPGTGSGVHF
TRBJ2-1	TRBV2	NA	TRBD2	TGTGCCAGCAGTACTTACAGCGGGGGGCGTAGCTCCTACAATGAGCAGTTCTTC	CASSTYSGGRSSYNEQFF
TRBJ2-3	TRBV20-1	NA	NA	TGCAGTGCTAGGGAACCCAATAGGTATACGCAGTATTTT	CSAREPNRYTQYF
TRBJ2-2	TRBV27	NA	NA	TGTGCCAGCAGTTTGGGCAGCCTGGAAGGGGAGCTGTTTTTT	CASSLGSLEGELFF